The clone carrying this T cell receptor beta chain is a singleton in its sample. The data are from a study of blood T cell repertoires in COVID-19. Study summary: Samples representing acute and convalescent COVID-19 were sourced from the United States, Italy and Spain.

This CDR3 is built from 14 residues. Germline assignment: CDR1 MNHNY and CDR2 SVGAGI (reference sequence). The ends were cut back, 7 bases at V and 4 bases at J, with 13 bases in the middle. TCRdb's table, derived via immunoSEQ multiplex PCR, lists solely in-frame clones and lacks some. The sample gives 35,000 to 55,000 clones, 85% to 90% of which show up once; around 4.5% is in the top ten. The source is a human donor in a cohort sampled during active COVID-19. The gene calls are TRBV6-6 and TRBJ2-2, with D unclear. Sample: peripheral blood. The CDR3 here is CASNHLITTGELFF. DNA for the CDR3: TGTGCCAGCAACCACTTAATAACCACCGGGGAGCTGTTTTTT.